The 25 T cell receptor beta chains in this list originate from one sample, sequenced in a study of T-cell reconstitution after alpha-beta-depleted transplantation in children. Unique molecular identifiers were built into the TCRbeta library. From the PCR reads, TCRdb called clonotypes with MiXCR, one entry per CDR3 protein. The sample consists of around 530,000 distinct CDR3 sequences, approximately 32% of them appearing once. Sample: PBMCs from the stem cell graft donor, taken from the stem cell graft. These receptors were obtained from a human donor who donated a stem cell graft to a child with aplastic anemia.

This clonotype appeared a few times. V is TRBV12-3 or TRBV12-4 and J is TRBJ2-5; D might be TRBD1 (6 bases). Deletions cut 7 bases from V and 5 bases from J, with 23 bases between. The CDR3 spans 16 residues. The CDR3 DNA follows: TGTGCCAGCACCCCAGAAACAGGGTTGGTGGGGGAGACCCAGTACTTC. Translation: CASTPETGLVGETQYF.

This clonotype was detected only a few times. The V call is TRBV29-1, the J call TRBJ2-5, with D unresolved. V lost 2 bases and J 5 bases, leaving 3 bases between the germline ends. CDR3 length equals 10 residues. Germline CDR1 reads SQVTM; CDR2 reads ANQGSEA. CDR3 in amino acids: CSVELETQYF. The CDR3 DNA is TGCAGCGTTGAATTGGAGACCCAGTACTTC.

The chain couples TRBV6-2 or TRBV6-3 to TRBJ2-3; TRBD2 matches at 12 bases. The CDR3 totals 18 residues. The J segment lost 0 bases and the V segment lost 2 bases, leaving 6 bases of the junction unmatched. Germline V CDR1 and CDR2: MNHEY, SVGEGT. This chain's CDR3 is CASSYTSGTSGSTDTQYF. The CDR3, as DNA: TGTGCCAGCAGTTACACCTCCGGGACTAGCGGGAGCACAGATACGCAGTATTTT.

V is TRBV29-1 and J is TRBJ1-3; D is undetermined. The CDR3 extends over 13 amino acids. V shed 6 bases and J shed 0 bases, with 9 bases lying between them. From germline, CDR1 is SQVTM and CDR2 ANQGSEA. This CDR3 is CSVQNFSGNTIYF. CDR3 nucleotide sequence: TGCAGCGTACAGAATTTCTCTGGAAACACCATATATTTT.

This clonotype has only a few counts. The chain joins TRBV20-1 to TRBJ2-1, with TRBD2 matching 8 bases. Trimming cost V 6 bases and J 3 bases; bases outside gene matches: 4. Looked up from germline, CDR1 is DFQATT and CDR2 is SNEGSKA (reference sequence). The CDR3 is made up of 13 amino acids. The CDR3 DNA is TGCAGTGCCAGCGGGGGCGACTACAATGAGCAGTTCTTC. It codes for CSASGGDYNEQFF.

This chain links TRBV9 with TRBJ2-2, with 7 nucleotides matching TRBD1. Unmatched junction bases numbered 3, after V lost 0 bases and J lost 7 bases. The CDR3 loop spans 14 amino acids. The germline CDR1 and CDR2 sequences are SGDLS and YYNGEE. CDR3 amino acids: CASSVASGGGELFF. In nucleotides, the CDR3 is TGTGCCAGCAGCGTAGCATCAGGGGGCGGGGAGCTGTTTTTT.

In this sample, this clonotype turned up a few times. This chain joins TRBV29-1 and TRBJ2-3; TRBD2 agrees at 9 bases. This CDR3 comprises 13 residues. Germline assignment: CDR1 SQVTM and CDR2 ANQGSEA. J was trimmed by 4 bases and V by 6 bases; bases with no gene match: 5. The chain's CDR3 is CSVSSGAPDTQYF. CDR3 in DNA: TGCAGCGTATCTAGCGGGGCTCCAGATACGCAGTATTTT.

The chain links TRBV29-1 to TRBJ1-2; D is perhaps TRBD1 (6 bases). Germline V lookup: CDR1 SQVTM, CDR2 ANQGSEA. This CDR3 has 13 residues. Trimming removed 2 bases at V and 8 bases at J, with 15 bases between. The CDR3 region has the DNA TGCAGCGTTGAAATTGGCAGGGGCGGCGGCTACACCTTC. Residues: CSVEIGRGGGYTF.

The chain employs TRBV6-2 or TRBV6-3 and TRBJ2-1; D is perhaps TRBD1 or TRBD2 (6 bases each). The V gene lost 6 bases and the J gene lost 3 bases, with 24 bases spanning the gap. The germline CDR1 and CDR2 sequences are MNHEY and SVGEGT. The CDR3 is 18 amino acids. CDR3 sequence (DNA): TGTGCCAGCAGGGGGGCCTTCGTGGATAGCGGAGACTACAATGAGCAGTTCTTC. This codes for CASRGAFVDSGDYNEQFF.

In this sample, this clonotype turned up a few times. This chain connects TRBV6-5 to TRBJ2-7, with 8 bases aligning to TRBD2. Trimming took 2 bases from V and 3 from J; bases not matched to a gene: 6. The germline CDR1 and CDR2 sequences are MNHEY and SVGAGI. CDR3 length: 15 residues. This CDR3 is CASSYGLAVNYEQYF. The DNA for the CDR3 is TGTGCCAGCAGTTACGGACTAGCAGTTAACTACGAGCAGTACTTC.

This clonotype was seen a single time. The CDR3 loop is CASSSYEFSGNTIYF. The CDR3 DNA reads as TGTGCCAGCAGCTCTTACGAGTTCTCTGGAAACACCATATATTTT. This chain uses TRBV28 with TRBJ1-3; D is undetermined. The V end was cut by 6 bases, the J end by 0 bases, with 12 bases between. Germline lookup yields CDR1 MDHEN and CDR2 SYDVKM. The CDR3 sequence is 15 residues long.

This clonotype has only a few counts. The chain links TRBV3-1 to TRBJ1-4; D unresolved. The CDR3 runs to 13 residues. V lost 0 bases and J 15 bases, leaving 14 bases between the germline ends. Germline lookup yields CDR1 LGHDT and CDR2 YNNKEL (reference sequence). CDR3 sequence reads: CASSQDSPYRVFF. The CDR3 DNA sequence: TGTGCCAGCAGCCAAGATTCGCCGTACCGGGTGTTTTTT.

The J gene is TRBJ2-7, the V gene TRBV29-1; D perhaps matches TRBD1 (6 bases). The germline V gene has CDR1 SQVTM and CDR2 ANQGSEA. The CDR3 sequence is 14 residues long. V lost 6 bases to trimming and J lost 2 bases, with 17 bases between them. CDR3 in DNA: TGCAGCGTCGCCCCATTGGGGGCCCCCTACGAGCAGTACTTC. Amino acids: CSVAPLGAPYEQYF.

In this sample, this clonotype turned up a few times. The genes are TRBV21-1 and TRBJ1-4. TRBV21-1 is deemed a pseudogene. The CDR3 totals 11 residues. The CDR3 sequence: CASSKVGKLFF. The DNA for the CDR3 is TGTGCCAGCAGCAAAGTAGGAAAACTGTTTTTT.

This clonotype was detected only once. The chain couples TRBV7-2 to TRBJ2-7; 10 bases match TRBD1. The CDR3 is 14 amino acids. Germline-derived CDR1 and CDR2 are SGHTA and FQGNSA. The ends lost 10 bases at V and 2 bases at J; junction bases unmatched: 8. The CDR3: CATEIGQGAYEQYF. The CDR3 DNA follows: TGTGCCACCGAGATAGGACAGGGGGCCTACGAGCAGTACTTC.

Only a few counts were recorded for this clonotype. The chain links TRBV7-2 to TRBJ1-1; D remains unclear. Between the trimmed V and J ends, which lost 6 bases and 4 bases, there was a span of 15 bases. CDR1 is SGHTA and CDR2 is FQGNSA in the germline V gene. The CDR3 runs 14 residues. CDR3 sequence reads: CASRSSRASTEAFF. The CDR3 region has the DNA TGTGCCAGCAGATCCTCTAGGGCCTCCACTGAAGCTTTCTTT.

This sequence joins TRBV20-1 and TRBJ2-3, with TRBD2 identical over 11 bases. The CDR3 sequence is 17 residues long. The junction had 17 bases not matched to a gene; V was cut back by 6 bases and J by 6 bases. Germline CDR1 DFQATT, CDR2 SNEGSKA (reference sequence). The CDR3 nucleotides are TGCAGTGCGGGCGGCGGGACTAGCGGTTCCAGGAAGGATACGCAGTATTTT. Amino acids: CSAGGGTSGSRKDTQYF.

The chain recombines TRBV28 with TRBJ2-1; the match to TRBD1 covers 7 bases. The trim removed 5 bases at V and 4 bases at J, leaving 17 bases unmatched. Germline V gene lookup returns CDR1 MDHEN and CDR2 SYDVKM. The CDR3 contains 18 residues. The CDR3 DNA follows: TGTGCCAGCAGTCCGTCAGGCCTACAGGGGATGGGGTACAATGAGCAGTTCTTC. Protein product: CASSPSGLQGMGYNEQFF. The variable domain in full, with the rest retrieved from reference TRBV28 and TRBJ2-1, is DVKVTQSSRYLVKRTGEKVFLECVQDMDHENMFWYRQDPGLGLRLIYFSYDVKMKEKGDIPEGYSVSREKKERFSLILESASTNQTSMYLCASSPSGLQGMGYNEQFFGPGTRLTVL.

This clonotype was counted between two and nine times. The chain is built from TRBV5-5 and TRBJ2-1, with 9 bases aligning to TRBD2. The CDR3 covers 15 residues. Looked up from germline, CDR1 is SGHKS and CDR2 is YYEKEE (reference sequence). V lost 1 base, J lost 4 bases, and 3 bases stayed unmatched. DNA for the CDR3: TGTGCCAGCAGCTTGCCGACTAGCGGTTACAATGAGCAGTTCTTC. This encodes CASSLPTSGYNEQFF.

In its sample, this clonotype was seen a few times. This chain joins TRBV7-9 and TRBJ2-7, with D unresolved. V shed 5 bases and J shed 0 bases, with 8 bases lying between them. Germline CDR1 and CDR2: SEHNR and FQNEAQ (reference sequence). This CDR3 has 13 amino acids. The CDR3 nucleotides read TGTGCCAGCAGCCCCACGGCCTCCTACGAGCAGTACTTC. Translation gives CASSPTASYEQYF.

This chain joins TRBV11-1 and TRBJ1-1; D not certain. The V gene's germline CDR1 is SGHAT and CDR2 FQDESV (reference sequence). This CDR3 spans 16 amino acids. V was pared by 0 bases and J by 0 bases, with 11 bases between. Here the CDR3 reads CASSLAGLPLNTEAFF. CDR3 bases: TGTGCCAGCAGCTTAGCAGGGCTCCCCTTGAACACTGAAGCTTTCTTT.

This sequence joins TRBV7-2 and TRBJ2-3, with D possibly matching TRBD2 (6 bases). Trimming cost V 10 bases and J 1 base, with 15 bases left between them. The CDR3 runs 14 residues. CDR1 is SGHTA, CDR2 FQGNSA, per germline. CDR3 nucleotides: TGTGCCATCAAGGCGGGAATCGGCACAGATACGCAGTATTTT. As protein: CAIKAGIGTDTQYF.

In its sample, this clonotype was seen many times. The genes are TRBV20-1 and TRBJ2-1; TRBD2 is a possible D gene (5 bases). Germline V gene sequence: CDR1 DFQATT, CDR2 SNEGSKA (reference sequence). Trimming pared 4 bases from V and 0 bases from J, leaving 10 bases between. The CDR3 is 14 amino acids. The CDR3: CSATSGSSYNEQFF. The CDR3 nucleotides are TGCAGTGCTACAAGCGGAAGCTCCTACAATGAGCAGTTCTTC.

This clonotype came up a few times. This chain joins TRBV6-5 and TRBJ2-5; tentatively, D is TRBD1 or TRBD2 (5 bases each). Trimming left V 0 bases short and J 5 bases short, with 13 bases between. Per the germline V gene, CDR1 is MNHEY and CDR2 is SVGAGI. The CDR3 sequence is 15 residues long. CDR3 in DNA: TGTGCCAGCAGTTACTCATTAGCTTGGGACGAGACCCAGTACTTC. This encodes CASSYSLAWDETQYF.

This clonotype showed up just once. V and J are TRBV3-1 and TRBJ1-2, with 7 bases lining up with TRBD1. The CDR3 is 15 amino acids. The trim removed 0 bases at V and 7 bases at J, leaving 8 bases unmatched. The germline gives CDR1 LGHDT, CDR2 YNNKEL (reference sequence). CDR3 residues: CASSQDLGGGPGYTF. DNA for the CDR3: TGTGCCAGCAGCCAAGATTTGGGAGGGGGCCCTGGCTACACCTTC.